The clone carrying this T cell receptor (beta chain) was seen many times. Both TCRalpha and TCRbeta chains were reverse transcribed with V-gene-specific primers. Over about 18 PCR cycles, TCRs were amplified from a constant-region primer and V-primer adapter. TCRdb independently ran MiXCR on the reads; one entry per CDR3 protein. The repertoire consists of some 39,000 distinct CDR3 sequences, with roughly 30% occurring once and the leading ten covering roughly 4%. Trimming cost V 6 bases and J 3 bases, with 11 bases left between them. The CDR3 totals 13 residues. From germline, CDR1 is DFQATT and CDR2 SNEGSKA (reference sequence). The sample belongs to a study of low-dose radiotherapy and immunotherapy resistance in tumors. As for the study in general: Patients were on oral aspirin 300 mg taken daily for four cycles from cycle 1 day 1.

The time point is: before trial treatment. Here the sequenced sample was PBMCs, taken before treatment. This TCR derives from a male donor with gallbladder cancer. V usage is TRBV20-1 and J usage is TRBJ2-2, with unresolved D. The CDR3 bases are TGCAGTGCGGAGTCGAGACACACCGGGGAGCTGTTTTTT. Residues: CSAESRHTGELFF.